These T cell receptor beta chains were read from a single sample in a study of beta chain features in type 1 diabetes. Profiled with immunoSEQ multiplex PCR; TCRdb holds only in-frame clones, not every one. The repertoire holds roughly 230,000 clones, with approximately 11% as singletons. Material: naive CD4+ T cells from blood. The receptors come from a man aged 25-45 years with type 1 diabetes. Both conserved end residues are part of each CDR3. Each record gives: V gene, J gene, D gene, clone size, CDR3 protein, CDR3 DNA. D genes are given only for firm matches. Some rows mark clone size as missing; the rest say once, few, many or name a class of expanded clone.

V gene: TRBV6-6; J gene: TRBJ2-7; D gene: TRBD1; clone size: NA; CDR3 protein: CASSYDRAIGEQYF; CDR3 DNA: TGTGCCAGCAGTTACGACAGGGCTATAGGCGAGCAGTACTTC
V gene: TRBV19; J gene: TRBJ2-7; D gene: TRBD1; clone size: NA; CDR3 protein: CASSGTGAHEQYF; CDR3 DNA: TGTGCCAGTAGTGGGACAGGGGCCCACGAGCAGTACTTC
V gene: TRBV9; J gene: TRBJ2-7; D gene: NA; clone size: few; CDR3 protein: CASSVGRGSHSEQYF; CDR3 DNA: TGTGCCAGCAGCGTAGGCAGAGGGAGTCACAGCGAGCAGTACTTC
V gene: TRBV6-5; J gene: TRBJ2-7; D gene: TRBD2; clone size: few; CDR3 protein: CASTGGYEQYF; CDR3 DNA: TGTGCCAGCACGGGAGGCTACGAGCAGTACTTC
V gene: TRBV27; J gene: TRBJ2-7; D gene: TRBD2; clone size: few; CDR3 protein: CASRLAGGTYEQYF; CDR3 DNA: TGTGCCAGCAGACTAGCGGGGGGCACCTACGAGCAGTACTTC
V gene: TRBV11-2; J gene: TRBJ2-5; D gene: TRBD2; clone size: few; CDR3 protein: CASSLDREGQETQYF; CDR3 DNA: TGTGCCAGCAGCTTAGATCGGGAGGGGCAAGAGACCCAGTACTTC
V gene: TRBV7-9; J gene: TRBJ1-2; D gene: TRBD1; clone size: NA; CDR3 protein: CASSEAGGGYTF; CDR3 DNA: TGTGCCAGCAGCGAGGCAGGGGGTGGCTACACCTTC
V gene: TRBV5-4; J gene: TRBJ2-5; D gene: TRBD2; clone size: NA; CDR3 protein: CASSLAGTSIKETQYF; CDR3 DNA: TGTGCCAGCAGCTTGGCTGGGACTAGTATTAAAGAGACCCAGTACTTC
V gene: TRBV6-4; J gene: TRBJ1-6; D gene: NA; clone size: NA; CDR3 protein: CASSRVPTSPLHF; CDR3 DNA: TGTGCCAGCAGTCGGGTCCCGACTTCACCCCTCCACTTT
V gene: TRBV5-1; J gene: TRBJ1-2; D gene: NA; clone size: few; CDR3 protein: CASSPIGHKDGYTF; CDR3 DNA: TGCGCCAGCAGCCCGATAGGACATAAAGATGGCTACACCTTC
V gene: TRBV5-4; J gene: TRBJ2-5; D gene: NA; clone size: few; CDR3 protein: CASSPQFQETQYF; CDR3 DNA: TGTGCCAGCAGCCCACAGTTCCAAGAGACCCAGTACTTC